This T cell receptor (beta chain) came from a study of identical twins. TCRdb called the 5' RACE reads again in MiXCR, with one record for every CDR3 protein. The top ten clones hold 0.91% of a sample with 500,000 to 600,000 distinct CDR3 sequences, roughly a fifth of them seen once. The CDR3 runs to 16 residues. Trimming took off 0 bases at V and 2 bases at J, with 11 bases between the two ends. Germline CDR1 and CDR2: MGHRA and YSYEKL. In addition, the sample was reused for a study of T cells expressing NK-cell markers.

Specimen: CD4+ T cells sorted from blood. The chain is built from TRBV4-1 and TRBJ2-1; maybe TRBD2 (6 bases). This TCR was sampled from a woman between 18 and 29 years old in good health. The CDR3 here is CASSQDRRGAYNEQFF. The CDR3 DNA sequence: TGCGCCAGCAGCCAAGATAGGAGGGGAGCCTACAATGAGCAGTTCTTC.